The next 31 T cell receptor beta chains were all read from a single sample in a study of cytomegalovirus exposure and HLA in healthy donors. Both 60 Vbeta primers and 13 Jbeta primers went into the PCR. Assay used: immunoSEQ multiplex PCR; TCRdb lists only in-frame clones, some missing. The sample has around 80,000 clones, around 60% seen once. The sample comprised PBMCs. These receptors originate from a male donor in good health and CMV-seropositive.

The chain recombines TRBV10-3 with TRBJ2-2; no reliable D call. The CDR3 has 15 residues. The germline V and J ends were trimmed by 10 bases and 2 bases, with 17 bases remaining between them. The germline V gene encodes CDR1 ENHRY and CDR2 SYGVKD. DNA of the CDR3: TGTGCCACCATGGAGATTAGCTTAAACACCGGGGAGCTGTTTTTT. Translating it yields CATMEISLNTGELFF.

CDR3 nucleotides: TGTGCCTGGAGTACCTTCTCGACAGGGTCCCAGCATTTT. This encodes CAWSTFSTGSQHF. V usage is TRBV30 and J usage is TRBJ1-5; 7 bases are shared with TRBD1. Germline lookup yields CDR1 GTSNPN and CDR2 SVGIG (reference sequence). V lost 2 bases and J lost 11; bases outside the gene matches: 9. The CDR3 totals 13 residues.

The rearrangement links TRBV2 to TRBJ2-7; a possible D gene is TRBD1 (5 bases). Germline V gene sequence: CDR1 SNHLY, CDR2 FYNNEI. The CDR3 consists of 14 residues. The ends were cut back, 10 bases at V and 0 bases at J, with 16 bases in the middle. The CDR3 spells CATCDSPSSYEQYF. In DNA form, the CDR3 reads TGTGCCACCTGCGACAGTCCAAGCTCCTACGAGCAGTACTTC.

This clone came up once. This chain joins TRBV5-4 and TRBJ2-7, with D possibly TRBD2 on 5 matching bases. The V gene lost 0 bases and the J gene lost 7 bases, with 8 bases spanning the gap. From germline, CDR1 is SGHNT and CDR2 YYREEE (reference sequence). The length of the CDR3 is 12 residues. Written as DNA, the CDR3 is TGTGCCAGCAGCTTGGCGGGGATGGAGCAGTACTTC. Translated: CASSLAGMEQYF.

The chain couples TRBV27 to TRBJ2-2; 8 nucleotides line up with TRBD2. V shed 6 bases, J shed 1 base, and the junction held 4 bases outside the gene matches. The CDR3 sequence is 15 residues long. Per germline, CDR1 MNHEY and CDR2 SMNVEV (reference sequence). CDR3 residues: CASRRTSRNTGELFF. Here the CDR3 DNA reads TGTGCCAGCAGGAGGACTAGCAGGAACACCGGGGAGCTGTTTTTT.

J is TRBJ2-7 and V is TRBV5-4; a possible D gene is TRBD1 (5 bases). This CDR3 region has 14 residues. The germline gives CDR1 SGHNT, CDR2 YYREEE (reference sequence). The V and J ends lost 1 base and 3 bases respectively, with 11 bases between them. CDR3: CASSLQGTGYEQYF. The CDR3 region has the DNA TGTGCCAGCAGCTTGCAGGGTACGGGCTACGAGCAGTACTTC.

The chain is built from TRBV6-5 and TRBJ2-7, with 8 bases that match TRBD2. Germline CDR1 reads MNHEY; CDR2 reads SVGAGI. The CDR3 is made up of 14 amino acids. After removal of 8 bases from V and 7 bases from J, the junction contained 13 bases not matched to a gene. The CDR3 loop reads CASRLRGGLGEQYF. CDR3 nucleotides: TGTGCCAGCCGTTTACGGGGGGGCTTGGGAGAGCAGTACTTC.

The chain joins TRBV7-8 to TRBJ2-1; 7 bases match TRBD2. This CDR3 comprises 18 residues. CDR1 SGHVS and CDR2 FQNEAQ come from the germline V gene. With V trimmed by 5 bases and J by 4 bases, 17 bases remained unmatched. CDR3 nucleotide sequence: TGTGCCAGCAGCAGCCGGGACTACGAGGACGGACCGTACAATGAGCAGTTCTTC. Amino acids: CASSSRDYEDGPYNEQFF.

The chain has TRBV28 and TRBJ2-6; D might be TRBD2 (6 bases). The V and J ends lost 6 bases and 0 bases respectively, with 12 bases between them. The CDR3 contains 16 residues. The germline CDR1 and CDR2 sequences are MDHEN and SYDVKM. The CDR3 protein is CASRRGTLSGANVLTF. In DNA form, the CDR3 reads TGTGCCAGCAGGCGGGGCACTCTCTCTGGGGCCAACGTCCTGACTTTC.

In DNA form, the CDR3 reads TGTGCCAGCAGCCTTGCCCGGGGTAGCACAGATACGCAGTATTTT. Encoded protein: CASSLARGSTDTQYF. The chain recombines TRBV7-3 with TRBJ2-3, with D possibly being TRBD2 (5 bases). V was cut by 5 bases and J by 0 bases, with 12 bases left in between. This CDR3 has 15 amino acids. Germline CDR1 reads SGHTA; CDR2 reads FQGTGA. Complete variable domain (other parts from reference TRBV7-3 and TRBJ2-3): GAGVSQTPSNKVTEKGKYVELRCDPISGHTALYWYRQSLGQGPEFLIYFQGTGAADDSGLPNDRFFAVRPEGSVSTLKIQRTERGDSAVYLCASSLARGSTDTQYFGPGTRLTVL.

This rearrangement joins TRBV28 to TRBJ2-3, with 12 bases aligning to TRBD2. CDR1 MDHEN and CDR2 SYDVKM come from the germline V gene. After removal of 6 bases from V and 6 bases from J, the junction contained 10 bases not matched to a gene. This CDR3 contains 16 residues. CDR3 protein: CASSPMGTSGSDTQYF. The CDR3 DNA reads as TGTGCCAGCAGCCCTATGGGGACTAGCGGGTCCGATACGCAGTATTTT. Complete variable domain (other parts from reference TRBV28 and TRBJ2-3): DVKVTQSSRYLVKRTGEKVFLECVQDMDHENMFWYRQDPGLGLRLIYFSYDVKMKEKGDIPEGYSVSREKKERFSLILESASTNQTSMYLCASSPMGTSGSDTQYFGPGTRLTVL.

The V call is TRBV11-2, the J call TRBJ2-7; D unresolved. The CDR3 has 14 residues. Trimming took off 0 bases at V and 3 bases at J, with 9 bases between the two ends. Germline CDR1 reads SGHAT; CDR2 reads FQNNGV. As DNA, the CDR3 is TGTGCCAGCAGCTTAGACTCCTACAGCTACGAGCAGTACTTC. It codes for CASSLDSYSYEQYF.

The chain employs TRBV28 and TRBJ2-7; 7 nucleotides match TRBD1. V lost 6 bases, J lost 4 bases, and 9 bases stayed unmatched. This CDR3 has 14 residues. From germline, CDR1 is MDHEN and CDR2 SYDVKM. The CDR3 here is CASSAQGMGYEQYF. The CDR3, as DNA: TGTGCCAGCAGCGCACAGGGGATGGGATACGAGCAGTACTTC.

In its sample, this clone was seen once. The chain is built from TRBV7-2 and TRBJ1-1; 7 bases agree with TRBD1. V lost 5 bases and J lost 0; bases outside the gene matches: 9. The CDR3 consists of 16 residues. Looked up from germline, CDR1 is SGHTA and CDR2 is FQGNSA. CDR3 DNA sequence: TGTGCCAGCAGCCGGCTACTGGGACAGATGAACACTGAAGCTTTCTTT. Translating it yields CASSRLLGQMNTEAFF.

This clone was seen a few times. The chain links TRBV7-3 to TRBJ2-7; perhaps TRBD2 as D (5 bases). The V end lost 5 bases, the J end lost 2 bases, and 10 bases lay between the germline ends. CDR1 and CDR2 from the germline V gene are SGHTA and FQGTGA. There are 13 residues in the CDR3. The CDR3 loop reads CASSRGFPYEQYF. The DNA for the CDR3 is TGTGCCAGCAGCCGAGGGTTCCCCTACGAGCAGTACTTC. The variable domain in full, completed from reference TRBV7-3 and TRBJ2-7, reads GAGVSQTPSNKVTEKGKYVELRCDPISGHTALYWYRQSLGQGPEFLIYFQGTGAADDSGLPNDRFFAVRPEGSVSTLKIQRTERGDSAVYLCASSRGFPYEQYFGPGTRLTVT.

The chain recombines TRBV23-1 with TRBJ1-2; D is unclear. TRBV23-1 is filed as an ORF, its function uncertain. There are 17 residues in the CDR3. V was trimmed by 3 bases and J by 3 bases, leaving 20 bases between them. CDR3 sequence: CASSHPPDTRYHYGYTF. CDR3 DNA sequence: TGCGCCAGCAGTCATCCGCCCGACACCAGATACCACTATGGCTACACCTTC.

The genes are TRBV6-5 and TRBJ2-7, with TRBD1 matching over 10 bases. The CDR3 is made up of 16 amino acids. Germline V CDR1 and CDR2: MNHEY, SVGAGI. The J segment lost 6 bases and the V segment lost 0 bases, leaving 8 bases of the junction unmatched. The chain's CDR3 is CASSYSIRDRGSEQYF. The CDR3 DNA sequence: TGTGCCAGCAGTTACTCTATCCGGGACAGGGGCTCCGAGCAGTACTTC.

The gene calls are TRBV6-5 and TRBJ1-2, with 7 bases lining up with TRBD1. CDR1 MNHEY and CDR2 SVGAGI come from the germline V gene. Trimming took 0 bases from V and 4 from J; bases not matched to a gene: 8. The CDR3 runs 16 residues. CDR3 sequence (DNA): TGTGCCAGCAGTTACTCGGGAATAGGGGGCGGCTATGGCTACACCTTC. It yields the protein CASSYSGIGGGYGYTF.

A few counts support this clone. The chain carries TRBV28 and TRBJ1-2; the D gene is possibly TRBD1 (5 bases). The CDR3 spans 12 residues. The V end lost 10 bases, the J end lost 7 bases, and 16 bases lay between the germline ends. From germline, CDR1 is MDHEN and CDR2 SYDVKM. The CDR3 nucleotides read TGTGCCACCGGGCAGGGTACGGCTGGCTACACCTTC. It yields the protein CATGQGTAGYTF.

This chain connects TRBV5-4 to TRBJ2-7; maybe TRBD2 (6 bases). The CDR3 contains 13 residues. CDR1 SGHNT and CDR2 YYREEE come from the germline V gene (reference sequence). With 2 bases removed from V and 2 bases from J, the gap between germline ends came to 8 bases. The CDR3 loop is CASSFPGAYEQYF. The CDR3 region has the DNA TGTGCCAGCAGCTTTCCGGGAGCCTACGAGCAGTACTTC.

The V call is TRBV28, the J call TRBJ1-5; the match to TRBD1 covers 8 bases. Germline CDR1 and CDR2: MDHEN and SYDVKM. J gave up 7 bases and V 6 bases, and 11 bases lay outside the gene matches. The CDR3 runs 15 residues. CDR3 sequence reads: CASSSDRDMGQPQHF. The CDR3 DNA reads TGTGCCAGCAGCTCGGACAGGGATATGGGGCAGCCCCAGCATTTT. The full variable domain, its missing parts supplied by reference TRBV28 and TRBJ1-5, is DVKVTQSSRYLVKRTGEKVFLECVQDMDHENMFWYRQDPGLGLRLIYFSYDVKMKEKGDIPEGYSVSREKKERFSLILESASTNQTSMYLCASSSDRDMGQPQHFGDGTRLSIL.

The chain combines TRBV5-4 with TRBJ2-3; a weak D match, TRBD2 (6 bases). CDR1 is SGHNT and CDR2 is YYREEE in the germline V gene (reference sequence). Trimming left V 3 bases short and J 0 bases short, with 11 bases between. CDR3 length: 15 amino acids. DNA for the CDR3: TGTGCCAGCAGCTCCGATAGCGGCAGCACAGATACGCAGTATTTT. Protein sequence: CASSSDSGSTDTQYF.

The rearrangement links TRBV25-1 to TRBJ2-1; the match to TRBD1 covers 8 bases. With V trimmed by 4 bases and J by 7 bases, 6 bases remained unmatched. CDR1 is MGHDK, CDR2 SYGVNS, per germline. CDR3 length: 14 residues. The DNA of the CDR3 is TGTGCCAGCAGTGGGACAGGGAGGTGGAATGAGCAGTTCTTC. It is translated as CASSGTGRWNEQFF.

This chain links TRBV7-7 with TRBJ2-2, with a tentative D call TRBD2 (6 bases). The CDR3 contains 18 residues. Per the germline V gene, CDR1 is SSHAT and CDR2 is FNYEAQ (reference sequence). The V end lost 5 bases, the J end lost 1 base, and 20 bases lay between the germline ends. The CDR3 DNA reads TGTGCCAGCAGCCAAGGAGCGTGGGAGGCCAAGAACACCGGGGAGCTGTTTTTT. Translated, it gives CASSQGAWEAKNTGELFF.

The V gene is TRBV14, the J gene TRBJ2-5; 9 bases agree with TRBD1. CDR1 and CDR2 from the germline V gene are SGHDN and FVKESK. V shed 3 bases, J shed 4 bases, and the junction held 6 bases outside the gene matches. The CDR3 runs to 15 residues. The CDR3 spells CASSHEPDRGETQYF. CDR3 coding DNA: TGTGCCAGCAGCCACGAACCGGACAGGGGAGAGACCCAGTACTTC.

This clone was recorded a few times. The V call is TRBV5-1, the J call TRBJ1-2, with D possibly matching TRBD1 (6 bases). Germline values: CDR1 SGHRS, CDR2 YFSETQ. This CDR3 comprises 14 residues. With 0 bases removed from V and 6 bases from J, the gap between germline ends came to 12 bases. The CDR3 loop is CASSLEGVGDGYTF. For the CDR3, the DNA is TGCGCCAGCAGCTTGGAGGGGGTTGGGGATGGCTACACCTTC.

This chain uses TRBV5-1 with TRBJ2-7, with 11 bases lining up with TRBD2. Germline CDR1 SGHRS, CDR2 YFSETQ. The V segment lost 2 bases and the J segment 0 bases; nucleotides outside the gene matches: 4. This CDR3 is 16 amino acids long. The CDR3 DNA sequence: TGCGCCAGCAGCTTCCTAGCGGGAGGTACCTCCTACGAGCAGTACTTC. Translated, it gives CASSFLAGGTSYEQYF.

This clone was seen just once. This chain links TRBV15 with TRBJ1-5; 10 bases match TRBD1. The CDR3 consists of 14 residues. Germline V CDR1 and CDR2: LNHNV, YYDKDF (reference sequence). The V gene end was trimmed by 8 bases and the J gene end by 1 base; junction bases not matched to a gene: 2. CDR3 nucleotides: TGTGCCACCGGGACAGGGGAGAGCAATCAGCCCCAGCATTTT. Its protein is CATGTGESNQPQHF. The whole variable domain, remainder taken from reference TRBV15 and TRBJ1-5, is DAMVIQNPRYQVTQFGKPVTLSCSQTLNHNVMYWYQQKSSQAPKLLFHYYDKDFNNEADTPDNFQSRRPNTSFCFLDIRSPGLGDTAMYLCATGTGESNQPQHFGDGTRLSIL.

The rearrangement uses TRBV6-5 and TRBJ2-1, with 7 bases that match TRBD2. CDR1 and CDR2 from the germline V gene are MNHEY and SVGAGI. The CDR3 is 15 amino acids. V dropped 7 bases and J dropped 2; count of bases not matched to a gene: 8. The CDR3 DNA reads as TGTGCCAGCACCCCTAGGGGAGGGCCCTACAATGAGCAGTTCTTC. It translates to CASTPRGGPYNEQFF.

This rearrangement joins TRBV7-9 to TRBJ2-1; D is perhaps TRBD2 (5 bases). The CDR3 is 14 residues long. The ends were cut back, 1 base at V and 10 bases at J, with 14 bases in the middle. Germline lookup yields CDR1 SEHNR and CDR2 FQNEAQ (reference sequence). CDR3 sequence reads: CASSLGVPGTEQFF. DNA for the CDR3: TGTGCCAGCAGCTTAGGAGTTCCGGGAACCGAGCAGTTCTTC.

The chain is built from TRBV5-4 and TRBJ2-7; no clear D gene. This CDR3 has 13 residues. From germline, CDR1 is SGHNT and CDR2 YYREEE (reference sequence). V lost 2 bases and J lost 4, with 10 bases in between. As DNA, the CDR3 is TGTGCCAGCAGCTTTACAGTCGGATACGAGCAGTACTTC. It is translated as CASSFTVGYEQYF.